A single sample gave rise to the 11 T cell receptor beta chains below, sequenced in a study of human T cells and chemical hapten exposure (dated by TCRdb to the early 2020s). The sample's time point label, decoded: patch test 3, about 24 weeks after DPC sensitization. The sample's treatment or condition, from its label and the paper: therapeutic diphenylcyclopropenone sensitization with weekly scalp DPC. The library came from RACE. Sequencing relied on a NextSeq 500. In TCRdb, the public reads were trimmed at Q25 with fastp and aligned with MiXCR, with productive beta chains retained. Each CDR3 protein gets just one entry, which takes the most common genes and DNA from the rows behind it. This sample is represented by about 120,000 distinct CDR3 sequences; over 9% of them were singletons. Together, the top ten hold around 2.5% of the sample. The source was whole blood, collected in connection with sensitization to the hapten diphenylcyclopropenone (DPC). These receptors were obtained from a woman aged 50 to 65 with alopecia areata. Some clones in this sample may be carry-over from other donors' samples.

This clonotype has a handful of counts. The chain combines TRBV11-2 with TRBJ1-1; D may be TRBD1 (6 bases). The CDR3 has 20 amino acids. Trimming left V 0 bases short and J 1 base short, with 24 bases between. CDR1 and CDR2 from the germline V gene are SGHAT and FQNNGV. CDR3 bases: TGTGCCAGCAGCTTAGATCCTGCCCATCCCTGGACAGCGGGGAACACTGAAGCTTTCTTT. Translation: CASSLDPAHPWTAGNTEAFF.

The rearrangement links TRBV4-2 to TRBJ1-2; tentatively, D is TRBD1 (6 bases). This CDR3 is 15 amino acids long. Germline V gene sequence: CDR1 LGHNA, CDR2 YNFKEQ. V was clipped by 2 bases and J by 4 bases, with 14 bases between them. CDR3 DNA sequence: TGTGCCAGCAGCCAACCCGCAGGGGAAAGCTATGGCTACACCTTC. This encodes CASSQPAGESYGYTF.

The chain is built from TRBV10-2 and TRBJ1-4, with TRBD1 matching over 7 bases. The CDR3 is made up of 15 amino acids. Germline CDR1 WSHSY, CDR2 SAAADI. V trimming: 3 bases; J trimming: 5 bases; junction bases outside the gene matches: 6. The CDR3 is CASSEDRDGNEKLFF. The CDR3, as DNA: TGCGCCAGCAGTGAAGACAGGGATGGGAATGAAAAACTGTTTTTT.

The rearrangement joins TRBV9 to TRBJ2-4; D is ambiguous. The CDR3 has 14 amino acids. The V and J ends lost 3 bases and 3 bases respectively, with 10 bases between them. Germline loops: CDR1 SGDLS, CDR2 YYNGEE. In nucleotides, the CDR3 is TGTGCCAGCAGCGCTGAAAGTGGCAAAAACATTCAGTACTTC. Residues: CASSAESGKNIQYF.

This clonotype showed up just a few times. This chain uses TRBV6-2 or TRBV6-3 with TRBJ2-4, with D perhaps matching TRBD2 (5 bases). CDR3 length equals 15 residues. Trimming left V 4 bases short and J 1 base short, with 11 bases between. The V gene's germline CDR1 is MNHEY and CDR2 SVGEGT. The CDR3 DNA reads as TGTGCCAGCAGTTCCTATCGCGGGGCCAAAAACATTCAGTACTTC. Residues: CASSSYRGAKNIQYF.

This clonotype was observed many times. The chain uses TRBV6-1 and TRBJ2-7; no reliable D call. The CDR3 is 14 amino acids. Germline assignment: CDR1 MNHNS and CDR2 SASEGT. Trimming left V 2 bases short and J 2 bases short, with 10 bases between. The CDR3 DNA reads as TGTGCCAGCAGTGAAAATACGGTTACCTACGAGCAGTACTTC. It yields the protein CASSENTVTYEQYF.

This chain joins TRBV6-5 and TRBJ2-5, with 7 bases identical to TRBD1. Germline CDR1 MNHEY, CDR2 SVGAGI. V gave up 5 bases and J gave up 3 bases; unmatched junction bases: 3. The CDR3 sequence is 13 residues long. CDR3 nucleotides: TGTGCCAGCAGTCTAGACAGGGAAGAGACCCAGTACTTC. Protein product: CASSLDREETQYF.

This clonotype appeared a few times. The J gene is TRBJ1-5, the V gene TRBV27; D perhaps matches TRBD1 (5 bases). Germline CDR1 reads MNHEY; CDR2 reads SMNVEV (reference sequence). The CDR3 is 16 residues long. With 2 bases removed from V and 2 bases from J, the gap between germline ends came to 13 bases. The CDR3 loop is CASSLQAGRGNQPQHF. Here the CDR3 DNA reads TGTGCCAGCAGTTTACAGGCAGGGAGGGGCAATCAGCCCCAGCATTTT.

This clonotype was observed a handful of times. J is TRBJ1-3 and V is TRBV6-5; D is unresolved. The CDR3 loop spans 13 amino acids. Trimming removed 4 bases at V and 0 bases at J, with 4 bases between. Germline CDR1 reads MNHEY; CDR2 reads SVGAGI. CDR3 DNA sequence: TGTGCCAGCAGTTCAACCTCTGGAAACACCATATATTTT. Protein sequence: CASSSTSGNTIYF.

This clonotype was detected a few times. This chain connects TRBV6-2 or TRBV6-3 to TRBJ2-2, with 11 bases fitting TRBD1. CDR3 length: 17 amino acids. CDR1 and CDR2 (germline): MNHEY, SVGEGT. Trimming at V came to 6 bases and at J to 0 bases, leaving 6 bases not matched to a gene. In nucleotides, the CDR3 is TGTGCCAGCAGCCTCAAGGGACAGGGGGCGAACACCGGGGAGCTGTTTTTT. Protein sequence: CASSLKGQGANTGELFF.

The rearrangement links TRBV6-1 to TRBJ2-7, with 9 bases fitting TRBD1. The CDR3 loop spans 14 amino acids. Germline CDR1 and CDR2: MNHNS and SASEGT. The V gene end was trimmed by 4 bases and the J gene end by 4 bases; junction bases not matched to a gene: 5. CDR3 sequence (DNA): TGTGCCAGCAGTGGAGGGACAGGGCAATACGAGCAGTACTTC. Translating gives CASSGGTGQYEQYF.